This T cell receptor beta chain was documented in a study of control samples from healthy donors and cancer patients. CDR3 length: 17 amino acids. The V end was cut by 4 bases, the J end by 0 bases, with 16 bases between. Germline V gene data show CDR1 as LNHDA and CDR2 as SQIVND (reference sequence). Method: immunoSEQ multiplex PCR; TCRdb's copy keeps in-frame clones and lacks some. The sample contains about 61,000 clones, 90% of which appear only once. This TCR derives from a man aged 55 to 70 with colorectal cancer. The chain combines TRBV19 with TRBJ1-5, with D possibly being TRBD1 (6 bases). Sequences were obtained from PBMCs. The CDR3 sequence is CASSTRRTAYSNQPQHF. CDR3 DNA: TGTGCCAGTAGTACCCGGCGGACAGCGTATAGCAATCAGCCCCAGCATTTT.